The source of this T cell receptor (beta chain) is a study of blood T cell repertoires in COVID-19 (dated by TCRdb to about 2020). Regarding the complete study: The collaborator samples originated in the United States, Italy and Spain and spanned the acute and convalescent phases of COVID-19. The material from the prospective study consisted of cDNA or gDNA derived from T cells, B-cell-depleted T cells, or PBMCs. Subjects who had been exposed to COVID-19, were actively infected with it, or had recovered from it provided the deeply sampled blood TCRbeta repertoires that made up the dataset. A freely available public database, intended as a resource for researchers studying the immune response to SARS-CoV-2, is where the repertoires were released. Samples were obtained from the ongoing ImmuneRACE study (first 160 participants) and from over 1,000 subjects provided by 6 global collaborators. Sample metadata almost always included a de-identified subject ID, COVID-19 status, age in years and sex. Where available, HLA class I and class II types were obtained from metadata supplied by the sample provider rather than from assay-based typing. Study-wide findings and limitations: The amount of clinical and demographic metadata varied by source and participant and was provided uncurated.

TCRbeta CDR3 regions were amplified from genomic DNA using the immunoSEQ Assay, a bias-controlled multiplex PCR. The source study handled its data this way. Nucleated cell counts per sample were estimated from amplification of reference gene primers within the assay. To quantify the absolute abundance of each unique TCRbeta CDR3 rearrangement, sequence reads were collapsed and filtered. For each sample, productive Simpson clonality was calculated as the square root of Simpson's diversity index across productive rearrangements. This immuneACCESS table, as held by TCRdb, lists in-frame sequences with V and J called but not all clones. Of the missing ones, under half trace to an unresolved V gene in checked studies; the others have no known cause. The V and J calls and clone size come from that table; D and trimming were worked out from the DNA. The sample has around 230,000 clones on record, 81% of them singletons. Around 8.8% of the sample is held by the ten biggest clonotypes.

About this clone: The antigen this receptor binds is unknown. No clone much larger than this one lies a single base away; base qualities are absent.

Participants in the prospective study were enrolled through a virtual design, were aged roughly 18 to 100 years, and lived in approximately 24 United States geographic areas. Cohort assignment in the prospective study relied on participant-reported clinical history from a screening survey and a study questionnaire. For ImmuneRACE Cohort 3, a participant was defined as recovered based on two consecutive negative NP/OP PCR tests, clearance by a healthcare professional, or resolution of symptoms. In the prospective study, mobile phlebotomists collected whole blood, serum and a nasopharyngeal or oropharyngeal swab from each participant. Additional blood draws and questionnaires over an approximately two-month period could optionally be provided by prospective study participants. Before DNA extraction, blood samples from the prospective study were shipped at room temperature or frozen. Ends trimmed: V by 4 bases, J by 2 bases; bases unmatched to a gene: 3. Counted from cysteine to phenylalanine, this CDR3 has 14 amino acids. Solely the CDR3 DNA is kept, with 42 bases framed from the first base. The germline V gene (reference sequence) gives CDR1 as LGHDT and CDR2 as YNNKEL.

Sequencing was done on a sample of PBMCs or T cells enriched from blood (not recorded which). The receptor comes from a man aged 35 to 55 who had recovered from COVID-19. This chain joins TRBV3-1 (or the pseudogene TRBV3-2) to TRBJ2-7; 9 bases in between match TRBD2. The CDR3 protein is CASSPQRGAYEQYF. The DNA sequence is TGTGCCAGCAGCCCGCAGCGGGGGGCCTACGAGCAGTACTTC.